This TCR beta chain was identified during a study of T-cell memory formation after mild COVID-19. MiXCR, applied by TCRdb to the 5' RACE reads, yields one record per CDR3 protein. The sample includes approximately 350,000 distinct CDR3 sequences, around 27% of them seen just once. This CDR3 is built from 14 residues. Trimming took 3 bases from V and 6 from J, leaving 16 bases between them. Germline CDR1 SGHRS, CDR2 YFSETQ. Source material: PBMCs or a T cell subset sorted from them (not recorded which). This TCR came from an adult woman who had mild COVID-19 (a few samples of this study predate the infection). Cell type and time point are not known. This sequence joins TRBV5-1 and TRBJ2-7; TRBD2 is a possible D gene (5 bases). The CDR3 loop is CASSSAERSSEQYF. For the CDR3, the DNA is TGCGCCAGCAGCTCCGCGGAGCGGTCGTCCGAGCAGTACTTC.